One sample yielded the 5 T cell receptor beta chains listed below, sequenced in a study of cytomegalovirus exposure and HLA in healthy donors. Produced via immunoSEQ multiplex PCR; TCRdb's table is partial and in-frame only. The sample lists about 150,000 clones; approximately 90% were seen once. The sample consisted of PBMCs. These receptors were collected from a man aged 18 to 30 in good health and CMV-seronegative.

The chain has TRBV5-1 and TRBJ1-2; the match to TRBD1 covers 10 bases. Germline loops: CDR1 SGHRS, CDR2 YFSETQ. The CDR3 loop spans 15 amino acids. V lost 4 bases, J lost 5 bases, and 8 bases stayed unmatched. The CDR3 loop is CASSETGGLGYGYTF. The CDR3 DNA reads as TGCGCCAGCAGCGAGACAGGGGGCCTCGGATATGGCTACACCTTC.

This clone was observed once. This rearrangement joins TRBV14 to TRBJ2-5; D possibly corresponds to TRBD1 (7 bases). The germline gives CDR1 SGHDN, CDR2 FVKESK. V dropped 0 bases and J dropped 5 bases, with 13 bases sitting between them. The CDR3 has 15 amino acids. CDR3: CASSQEEGARETQYF. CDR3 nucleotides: TGTGCCAGCAGCCAAGAGGAGGGGGCGCGGGAGACCCAGTACTTC.

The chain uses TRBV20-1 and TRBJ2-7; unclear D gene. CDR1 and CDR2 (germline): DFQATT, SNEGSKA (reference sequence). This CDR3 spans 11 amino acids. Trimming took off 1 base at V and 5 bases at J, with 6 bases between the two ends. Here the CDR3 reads CSARGGHEQYF. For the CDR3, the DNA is TGCAGTGCTAGAGGTGGGCACGAGCAGTACTTC.

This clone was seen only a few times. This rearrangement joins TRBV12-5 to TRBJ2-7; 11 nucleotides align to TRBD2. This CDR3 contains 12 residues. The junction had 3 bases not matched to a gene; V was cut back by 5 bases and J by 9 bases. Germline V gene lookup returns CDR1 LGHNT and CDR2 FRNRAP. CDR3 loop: CASGTSGSGQYV. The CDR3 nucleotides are TGTGCTAGTGGTACTAGCGGGAGCGGGCAGTACGTC.

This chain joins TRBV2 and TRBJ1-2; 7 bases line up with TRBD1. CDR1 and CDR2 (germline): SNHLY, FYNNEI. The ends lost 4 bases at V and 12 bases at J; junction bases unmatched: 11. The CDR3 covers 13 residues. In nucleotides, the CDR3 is TGTGCCAGCAGTGGGGGACAGCTGATTTATGACACCTTC. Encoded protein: CASSGGQLIYDTF. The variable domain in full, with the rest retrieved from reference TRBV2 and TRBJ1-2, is EPEVTQTPSHQVTQMGQEVILRCVPISNHLYFYWYRQILGQKVEFLVSFYNNEISEKSEIFDDQFSVERPDGSNFTLKIRSTKLEDSAMYFCASSGGQLIYDTFGSGTRLTVV.